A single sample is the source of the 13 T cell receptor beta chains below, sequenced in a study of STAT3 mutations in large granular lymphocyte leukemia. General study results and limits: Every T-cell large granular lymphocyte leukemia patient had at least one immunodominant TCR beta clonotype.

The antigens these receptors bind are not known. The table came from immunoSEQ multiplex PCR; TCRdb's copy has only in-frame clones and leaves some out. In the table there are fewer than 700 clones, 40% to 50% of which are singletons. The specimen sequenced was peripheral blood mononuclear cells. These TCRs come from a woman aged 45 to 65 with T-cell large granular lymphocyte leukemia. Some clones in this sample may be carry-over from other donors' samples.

The chain's CDR3 is CASSPGQRYGYTF. The CDR3 region has the DNA TGCGCCAGCAGCCCCGGACAGCGATATGGCTACACCTTC. V is TRBV5-1 and J is TRBJ1-2; D is possibly TRBD1 (6 bases). V was trimmed by 4 bases and J by 5 bases, leaving 12 bases between them. This CDR3 has 13 residues. Germline CDR1 and CDR2: SGHRS and YFSETQ.

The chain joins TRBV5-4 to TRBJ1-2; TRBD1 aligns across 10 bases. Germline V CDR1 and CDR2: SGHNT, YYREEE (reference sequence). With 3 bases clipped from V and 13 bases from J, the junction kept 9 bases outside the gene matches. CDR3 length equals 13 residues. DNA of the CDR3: TGTGCCAGCAGCTACGGGACAGGGGCGATTAGCACCTTC. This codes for CASSYGTGAISTF.

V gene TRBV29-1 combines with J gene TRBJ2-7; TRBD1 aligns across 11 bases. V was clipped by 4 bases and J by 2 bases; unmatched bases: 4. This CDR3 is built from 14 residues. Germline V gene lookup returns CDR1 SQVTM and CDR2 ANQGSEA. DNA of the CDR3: TGCAGCGTTGGGGACAGGGGGGTCACCTACGAGCAGTACTTC. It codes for CSVGDRGVTYEQYF.

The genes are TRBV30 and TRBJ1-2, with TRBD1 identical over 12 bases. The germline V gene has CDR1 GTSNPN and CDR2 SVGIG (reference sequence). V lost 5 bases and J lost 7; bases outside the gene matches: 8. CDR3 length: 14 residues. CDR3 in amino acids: CAWQAGTGGPGYTF. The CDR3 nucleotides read TGTGCCTGGCAGGCCGGGACAGGGGGCCCTGGCTACACCTTC.

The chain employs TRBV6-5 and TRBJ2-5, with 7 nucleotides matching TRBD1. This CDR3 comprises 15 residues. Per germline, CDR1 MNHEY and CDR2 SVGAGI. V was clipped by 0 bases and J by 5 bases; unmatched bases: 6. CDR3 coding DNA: TGTGCCAGCAGTTACTCAGGGGACAGTACCGAGACCCAGTACTTC. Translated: CASSYSGDSTETQYF.

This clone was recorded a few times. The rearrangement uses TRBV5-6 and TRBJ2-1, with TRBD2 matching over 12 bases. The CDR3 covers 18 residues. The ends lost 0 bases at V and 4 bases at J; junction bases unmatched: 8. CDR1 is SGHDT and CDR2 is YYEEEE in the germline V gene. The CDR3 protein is CASSLDLAGGNGYNEQFF. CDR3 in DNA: TGTGCCAGCAGCTTGGATCTAGCGGGAGGGAATGGTTACAATGAGCAGTTCTTC.

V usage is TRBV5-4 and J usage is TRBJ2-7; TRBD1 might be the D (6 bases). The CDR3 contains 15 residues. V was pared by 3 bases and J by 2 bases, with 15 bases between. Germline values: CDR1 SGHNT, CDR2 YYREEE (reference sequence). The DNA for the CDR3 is TGTGCCAGCAGCTGGCAGGGGAAGAGGACCTACGAGCAGTACTTC. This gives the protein CASSWQGKRTYEQYF.

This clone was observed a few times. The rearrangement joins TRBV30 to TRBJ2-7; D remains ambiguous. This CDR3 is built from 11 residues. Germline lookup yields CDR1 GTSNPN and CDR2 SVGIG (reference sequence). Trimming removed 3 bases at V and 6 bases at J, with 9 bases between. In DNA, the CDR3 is TGTGCCTGGAGCCGATGGGGCGAGCAGTACTTC. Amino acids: CAWSRWGEQYF.

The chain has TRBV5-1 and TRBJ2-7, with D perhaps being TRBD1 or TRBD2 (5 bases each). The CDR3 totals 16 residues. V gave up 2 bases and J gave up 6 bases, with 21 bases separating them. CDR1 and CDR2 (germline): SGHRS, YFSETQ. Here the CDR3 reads CASSFPLGRSAPEQYF. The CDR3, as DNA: TGCGCCAGCAGCTTCCCGTTGGGACGCTCGGCTCCCGAGCAGTACTTC.

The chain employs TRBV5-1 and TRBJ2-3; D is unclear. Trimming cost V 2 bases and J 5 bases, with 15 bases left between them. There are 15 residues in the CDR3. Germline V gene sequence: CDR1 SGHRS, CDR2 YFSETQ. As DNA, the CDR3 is TGCGCCAGCAGCTTCGGGTCCCAGTCGAAAGATACGCAGTATTTT. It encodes CASSFGSQSKDTQYF.

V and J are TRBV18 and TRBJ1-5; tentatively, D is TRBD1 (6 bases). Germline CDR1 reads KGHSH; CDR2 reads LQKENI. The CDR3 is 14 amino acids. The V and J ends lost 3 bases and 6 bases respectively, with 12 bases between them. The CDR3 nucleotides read TGTGCCAGCTCACCGGGGGCGGGCGGTCAGCCCCAGCATTTT. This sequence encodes CASSPGAGGQPQHF. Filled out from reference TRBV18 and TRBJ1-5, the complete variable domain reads NAGVMQNPRHLVRRRGQEARLRCSPMKGHSHVYWYRQLPEEGLKFMVYLQKENIIDESGMPKERFSAEFPKEGPSILRIQQVVRGDSAAYFCASSPGAGGQPQHFGDGTRLSIL.

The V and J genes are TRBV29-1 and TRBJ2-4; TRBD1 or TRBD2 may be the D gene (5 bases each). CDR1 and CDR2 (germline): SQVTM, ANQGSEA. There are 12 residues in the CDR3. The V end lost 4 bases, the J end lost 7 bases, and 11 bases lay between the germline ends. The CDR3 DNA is TGCAGCGTTGGGGACGCTGGGAACATTCAGTACTTC. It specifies CSVGDAGNIQYF.

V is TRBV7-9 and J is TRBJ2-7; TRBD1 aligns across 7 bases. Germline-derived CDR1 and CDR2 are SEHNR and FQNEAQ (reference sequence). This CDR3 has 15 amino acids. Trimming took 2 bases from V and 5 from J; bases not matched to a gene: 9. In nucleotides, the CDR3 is TGTGCCAGCAGCTTATATAAGACAGGGAAAGACGAGCAGTACTTC. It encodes CASSLYKTGKDEQYF.